This T cell receptor beta chain was obtained from a study of cytomegalovirus exposure and HLA in healthy donors. PCR was performed using 60 Vbeta and 13 Jbeta primers. Produced via immunoSEQ multiplex PCR; TCRdb's table is partial and in-frame only. The sample comprises approximately 200,000 clones, roughly 74% of which are singletons, and roughly 6% rests with the top ten. The sequence was obtained from a woman aged 25-40 years in good health and CMV-seropositive. The sample was PBMCs.

CDR3 sequence (DNA): TGTGCCAGCAGAAGGGACAGGAGGCTAGCGGGAGGGCTCAGTGAGCAGTTCTTC. This gives the protein CASRRDRRLAGGLSEQFF. V is TRBV27 and J is TRBJ2-1, with TRBD2 matching over 12 bases. V lost 6 bases, J lost 9 bases, and 18 bases stayed unmatched. Germline V CDR1 and CDR2: MNHEY, SMNVEV (reference sequence). This CDR3 contains 18 residues.